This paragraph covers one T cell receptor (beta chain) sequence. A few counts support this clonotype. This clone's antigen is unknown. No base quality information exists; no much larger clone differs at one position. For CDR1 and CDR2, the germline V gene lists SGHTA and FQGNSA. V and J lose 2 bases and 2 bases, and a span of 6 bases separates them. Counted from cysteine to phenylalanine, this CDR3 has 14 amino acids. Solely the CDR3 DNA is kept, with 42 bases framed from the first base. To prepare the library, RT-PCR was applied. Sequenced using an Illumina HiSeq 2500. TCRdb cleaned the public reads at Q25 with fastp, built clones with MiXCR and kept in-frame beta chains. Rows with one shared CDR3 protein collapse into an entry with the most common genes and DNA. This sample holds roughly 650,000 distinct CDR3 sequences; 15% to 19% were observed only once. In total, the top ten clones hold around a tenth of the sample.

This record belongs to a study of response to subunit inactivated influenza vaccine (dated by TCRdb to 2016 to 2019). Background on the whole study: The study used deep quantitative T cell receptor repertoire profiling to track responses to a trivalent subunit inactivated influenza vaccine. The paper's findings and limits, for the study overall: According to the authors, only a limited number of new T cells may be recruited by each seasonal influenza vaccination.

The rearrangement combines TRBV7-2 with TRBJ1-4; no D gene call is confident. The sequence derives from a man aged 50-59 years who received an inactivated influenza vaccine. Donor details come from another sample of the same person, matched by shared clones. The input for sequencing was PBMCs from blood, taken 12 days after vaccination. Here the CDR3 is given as CASSLLGTNEKLFF. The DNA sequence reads TGTGCCAGCAGCTTATTGGGGACTAATGAAAAACTGTTTTTT.